This record covers a single T cell receptor (beta chain). Its specificity is unknown. TCRdb's table, derived via immunoSEQ multiplex PCR, lists solely in-frame clones and lacks some. The sample yields about 44,000 clones, about 94% seen once. Infants, healthy and Finnish, who were having corrective surgery for congenital heart defects served as donors. Genomic DNA was extracted from every available blood leukocyte. These data belong to a study of human thymus T cells. Germline CDR1 is SGHNT and CDR2 is YYREEE (reference sequence). The CDR3 runs to 15 residues. Trimming pared 3 bases from V and 7 bases from J, leaving 14 bases between. The study, taken as a whole, reports: Repertoires from thymus and blood appeared to show biased V and J gene usage.

This clonotype was obtained from a boy less than two years old with a congenital heart defect but otherwise immunologically healthy. This rearrangement joins TRBV5-4 to TRBJ1-6; D is ambiguous. The sequenced sample was blood. In DNA form, the CDR3 reads TGTGCCAGCAGCTCTGGAATGGGGAGAAATTCACCCCTCCACTTT. This translates into CASSSGMGRNSPLHF.